One and the same sample provided the 20 T cell receptor beta chains below, sequenced in a study of vaccination and CD4 T cells after COVID-19. No cognate antigen is known for these TCRs. Described treatment: approximately 10-day PBMC culture with coronavirus spike peptide pools or control peptides (ViraFEST assay). At the Johns Hopkins FTIC core, DNA taken from cultured CD4+ T cells was sequenced by way of the Oncomine TCR Beta short-read assay. TCRdb re-called the PCR reads with MiXCR, one entry per CDR3 protein. This sample has about 18,000 distinct CDR3 sequences; 53% occur once, and the top ten carry about 15%. The source was CD4+ T cells from blood, cultured in vitro, collected before SARS-CoV-2 vaccination. These receptors came from a human donor who had recovered from COVID-19.

The chain has TRBV7-9 and TRBJ1-2, with a possible D match to TRBD1 (5 bases). Trimming shortened V by 4 bases and J by 4 bases, and 10 bases separated the two germline ends. This CDR3 contains 13 residues. CDR1 is SEHNR, CDR2 FQNEAQ, per germline (reference sequence). CDR3 residues: CASSSTGVYGYTF. The CDR3, as DNA: TGTGCCAGCAGCTCGACGGGGGTCTATGGCTACACCTTC. Based on the CDR3 plus reference TRBV7-9 and TRBJ1-2, the full variable domain is DTGVSQNPRHKITKRGQNVTFRCDPISEHNRLYWYRQTLGQGPEFLTYFQNEAQLEKSRLLSDRFSAERPKGSFSTLEIQRTEQGDSAMYLCASSSTGVYGYTFGSGTRLTVV.

The V gene is TRBV20-1, the J gene TRBJ2-6; 12 nucleotides agree with TRBD1. CDR3 length equals 20 residues. In germline, CDR1 is DFQATT, CDR2 SNEGSKA (reference sequence). V lost 5 bases to trimming and J lost 3 bases; unmatched junction nucleotides: 17. CDR3 sequence reads: CSASPRPRGTGGYGANVLTF. CDR3 in DNA: TGCAGTGCTTCTCCCAGGCCCCGCGGGACAGGGGGCTATGGGGCCAACGTCCTGACTTTC.

The rearrangement links TRBV12-3 or TRBV12-4 to TRBJ2-2; D ambiguous. Trimming stripped 5 bases from V and 5 bases from J, with 9 bases between. The CDR3 runs to 13 residues. The CDR3 loop reads CASSPTGTGELFF. In nucleotides, the CDR3 is TGTGCCAGCAGTCCTACCGGGACCGGGGAGCTGTTTTTT.

The chain recombines TRBV25-1 with TRBJ2-7; 8 nucleotides align to TRBD1. V lost 6 bases and J lost 6; bases outside the gene matches: 10. In germline, CDR1 is MGHDK, CDR2 SYGVNS. The CDR3 is 14 residues long. The CDR3, as DNA: TGTGCCAGCAGACGATCTGGGACAGGAGGCGAGCAGTACTTC. Protein: CASRRSGTGGEQYF.

The chain links TRBV28 to TRBJ1-1, with D possibly being TRBD1 (6 bases). Germline V gives CDR1 MDHEN, CDR2 SYDVKM. Trimming took off 10 bases at V and 5 bases at J, with 11 bases between the two ends. The CDR3 covers 11 residues. The CDR3 region is CATGTGTEAFF. CDR3 nucleotide sequence: TGTGCCACCGGAACAGGGACTGAAGCTTTCTTT.

The rearrangement joins TRBV7-3 to TRBJ2-3; 13 bases align to TRBD2. In germline, CDR1 is SGHTA, CDR2 FQGTGA. The CDR3 is made up of 18 amino acids. V lost 5 bases to trimming and J lost 2 bases; unmatched junction nucleotides: 10. CDR3 coding DNA: TGTGCCAGCAGCCCAAGGACTAGCGGGAGATTTAACACAGATACGCAGTATTTT. This codes for CASSPRTSGRFNTDTQYF.

This rearrangement joins TRBV5-6 to TRBJ2-5; TRBD1 is a possible D gene (6 bases). V dropped 4 bases and J dropped 4 bases, with 11 bases sitting between them. Germline values: CDR1 SGHDT, CDR2 YYEEEE. This CDR3 comprises 13 residues. This chain's CDR3 is CASSLQTGETQYF. As DNA, the CDR3 is TGTGCCAGCAGCCTCCAGACAGGAGAGACCCAGTACTTC.

V usage is TRBV7-2 and J usage is TRBJ1-4, with 7 bases identical to TRBD1. Germline V gene sequence: CDR1 SGHTA, CDR2 FQGNSA. CDR3 length: 14 amino acids. With 4 bases clipped from V and 6 bases from J, the junction kept 5 bases outside the gene matches. DNA of the CDR3: TGTGCCAGCAGCTACCGACAGGGAGATGAAAAACTGTTTTTT. Its translation: CASSYRQGDEKLFF.

This sequence joins TRBV7-2 and TRBJ1-5; no clear D gene. The V end was cut by 5 bases, the J end by 0 bases, with 5 bases between. CDR1 SGHTA and CDR2 FQGNSA come from the germline V gene. The CDR3 totals 13 residues. The CDR3 nucleotides read TGTGCCAGCAGCACGGATAGCAATCAGCCCCAGCATTTT. As protein: CASSTDSNQPQHF.

The chain is built from TRBV7-8 and TRBJ2-7; D gene unclear. The CDR3 sequence is 14 residues long. The germline V and J ends were trimmed by 4 bases and 3 bases, with 13 bases remaining between them. Germline V lookup: CDR1 SGHVS, CDR2 FQNEAQ. This CDR3 reads CASSSPAGFYEQYF. The DNA for the CDR3 is TGTGCCAGCAGCTCCCCGGCAGGCTTCTACGAGCAGTACTTC.

The chain combines TRBV20-1 with TRBJ1-1; D gene ambiguous. Germline assignment: CDR1 DFQATT and CDR2 SNEGSKA (reference sequence). Trimming pared 6 bases from V and 3 bases from J, leaving 14 bases between. The CDR3 has 13 residues. CDR3 DNA: TGCAGTGCAAAGAGGCAGATGGACACTGAAGCTTTCTTT. This translates into CSAKRQMDTEAFF.

The chain employs TRBV6-5 and TRBJ1-2; D is uncertain. The germline V gene has CDR1 MNHEY and CDR2 SVGAGI. V dropped 0 bases and J dropped 7 bases, with 9 bases sitting between them. CDR3 length: 13 residues. CDR3 coding DNA: TGTGCCAGCAGTTACTCCCAATCGGGTGGCTACACCTTC. It is translated as CASSYSQSGGYTF.

V and J are TRBV19 and TRBJ1-1; D is ambiguous. The germline V gene has CDR1 LNHDA and CDR2 SQIVND (reference sequence). The CDR3 loop spans 17 amino acids. V shed 5 bases and J shed 3 bases, with 22 bases lying between them. This CDR3 reads CASSPHTRGYEYTEAFF. CDR3 coding DNA: TGTGCCAGTAGTCCACACACAAGAGGCTATGAGTACACTGAAGCTTTCTTT. Looking up the rest from reference TRBV19 and TRBJ1-1 gives the full variable domain: DGGITQSPKYLFRKEGQNVTLSCEQNLNHDAMYWYRQDPGQGLRLIYYSQIVNDFQKGDIAEGYSVSREKKESFPLTVTSAQKNPTAFYLCASSPHTRGYEYTEAFFGQGTRLTVV.

This clonotype was detected only a few times. The rearrangement joins TRBV20-1 to TRBJ1-5, with a tentative D call TRBD1 (5 bases). The CDR3 has 13 amino acids. CDR1 DFQATT and CDR2 SNEGSKA come from the germline V gene (reference sequence). The V and J ends lost 5 bases and 3 bases respectively, with 11 bases between them. CDR3 in amino acids: CSAESGVNQPQHF. Here the CDR3 DNA reads TGCAGTGCTGAGTCGGGGGTCAATCAGCCCCAGCATTTT.

The chain combines TRBV12-3 or TRBV12-4 with TRBJ2-3, with 9 bases aligning to TRBD1. CDR3 length equals 15 residues. V was pared by 6 bases and J by 0 bases, with 4 bases of the junction left unmatched. This CDR3 reads CASSATGGSTDTQYF. Here the CDR3 DNA reads TGTGCCAGCAGCGCGACAGGGGGTAGCACAGATACGCAGTATTTT.

This clonotype was seen a handful of times. The chain carries TRBV6-2 or TRBV6-3 and TRBJ1-1; no firm D call. With 7 bases removed from V and 0 bases from J, the gap between germline ends came to 12 bases. Germline lookup yields CDR1 MNHEY and CDR2 SVGEGT. The CDR3 length is 14 residues. DNA for the CDR3: TGTGCCAGCATCGCGTCTCAAATGAACACTGAAGCTTTCTTT. As protein: CASIASQMNTEAFF.

The CDR3 nucleotides are TGTGCCAGCAGTGTTGTCGGCTCCAGTGGGAGTTCACCCCTCCACTTT. It specifies CASSVVGSSGSSPLHF. The gene calls are TRBV2 and TRBJ1-6, with no clear D. There are 16 residues in the CDR3. Germline loops: CDR1 SNHLY, CDR2 FYNNEI. The V end was cut by 4 bases, the J end by 9 bases, with 19 bases between.

This chain uses TRBV6-5 with TRBJ2-7, with a possible D match to TRBD2 (6 bases). V gave up 4 bases and J gave up 6 bases, with 19 bases separating them. The CDR3 has 15 amino acids. The germline V gene has CDR1 MNHEY and CDR2 SVGAGI. The CDR3 nucleotides are TGTGCCAGCAGTTCCCATATCGGGAGTCTGAGCGAGCAGTACTTC. As protein: CASSSHIGSLSEQYF.

The V call is TRBV19, the J call TRBJ2-1, with D unresolved. Germline V gene lookup returns CDR1 LNHDA and CDR2 SQIVND (reference sequence). The CDR3 is 16 amino acids. Trimming stripped 3 bases from V and 0 bases from J, with 12 bases between. In DNA, the CDR3 is TGTGCCAGTAGTATCAGTCACGCCAGCTCCTACAATGAGCAGTTCTTC. Protein sequence: CASSISHASSYNEQFF.

V and J are TRBV30 and TRBJ1-1; 10 bases map to TRBD1. This CDR3 comprises 12 residues. CDR1 and CDR2 from the germline V gene are GTSNPN and SVGIG (reference sequence). The ends lost 8 bases at V and 6 bases at J; junction bases unmatched: 6. As DNA, the CDR3 is TGTGCCACGGGACAGGGGCGGTCTGAAGCTTTCTTT. Its protein product is CATGQGRSEAFF. The full variable domain, in which reference TRBV30 and TRBJ1-1 provide the parts outside the CDR3, is SQTIHQWPATLVQPVGSPLSLECTVEGTSNPNLYWYRQAAGRGLQLLFYSVGIGQISSEVPQNLSASRPQDRQFILSSKKLLLSDSGFYLCATGQGRSEAFFGQGTRLTVV.